These 4 T cell receptor beta chains were sequenced from one sample in a study of vaccination and CD4 T cells after COVID-19. Stated treatment: roughly 10-day PBMC culture with coronavirus spike peptide pools or control peptides (ViraFEST assay). Cultured CD4+ T cell DNA underwent sequencing with the Oncomine TCR Beta short-read assay. TCRdb recomputed calls from the PCR reads with MiXCR, one row per CDR3 protein. The table shows around 13,000 distinct CDR3 sequences, with approximately 43% occurring only once. Their antigens remain unidentified. What was sequenced was CD4+ T cells from blood, cultured in vitro. These receptors all come from a human donor who had recovered from COVID-19.

This clonotype appeared a single time. The genes are TRBV2 and TRBJ1-2; D is perhaps TRBD1 (5 bases). The V and J ends lost 6 bases and 3 bases respectively, with 14 bases between them. The length of the CDR3 is 14 residues. The germline gives CDR1 SNHLY, CDR2 FYNNEI. CDR3 protein: CASSSDILDYGYTF. The CDR3 nucleotides read TGTGCCAGCAGCTCGGACATTCTAGACTATGGCTACACCTTC.

The chain carries TRBV28 and TRBJ1-2; 11 bases line up with TRBD1. CDR1 and CDR2 from the germline V gene are MDHEN and SYDVKM. The CDR3 is made up of 16 amino acids. V was pared by 3 bases and J by 3 bases, with 6 bases of the junction left unmatched. The CDR3 loop is CASSLPGTGGDYGYTF. DNA for the CDR3: TGTGCCAGCAGTTTGCCGGGGACAGGGGGTGACTATGGCTACACCTTC.

CDR3 region: CASSAGTSGYEQYF. For the CDR3, the DNA is TGTGCCAGCAGTGCCGGGACTAGCGGCTACGAGCAGTACTTC. The J gene is TRBJ2-7, the V gene TRBV6-1, with 11 bases fitting TRBD2. Germline V gene data show CDR1 as MNHNS and CDR2 as SASEGT. The CDR3 covers 14 residues. The V segment lost 4 bases and the J segment 3 bases; nucleotides outside the gene matches: 2.

V gene TRBV3-1 combines with J gene TRBJ2-5, with 7 bases fitting TRBD2. Germline-derived CDR1 and CDR2 are LGHDT and YNNKEL (reference sequence). V was pared by 5 bases and J by 5 bases, with 14 bases of the junction left unmatched. The CDR3 runs 16 residues. The CDR3 sequence: CASSTNRGSSVETQYF. The CDR3 coding sequence is TGTGCCAGCAGCACGAACCGCGGGAGTAGCGTGGAGACCCAGTACTTC.